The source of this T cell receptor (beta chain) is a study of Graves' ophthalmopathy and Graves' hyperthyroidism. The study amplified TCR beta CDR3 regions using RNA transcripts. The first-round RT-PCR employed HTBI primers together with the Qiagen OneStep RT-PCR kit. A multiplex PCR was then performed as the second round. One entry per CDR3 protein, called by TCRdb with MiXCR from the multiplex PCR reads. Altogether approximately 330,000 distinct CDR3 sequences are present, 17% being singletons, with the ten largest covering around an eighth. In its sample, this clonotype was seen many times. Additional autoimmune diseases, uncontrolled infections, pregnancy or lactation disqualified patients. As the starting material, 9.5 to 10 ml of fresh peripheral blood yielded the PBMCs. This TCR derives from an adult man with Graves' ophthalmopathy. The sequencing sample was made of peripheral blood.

The chain's CDR3 is CSAPPVDAGGQGTDTQYF. CDR3 nucleotide sequence: TGCAGTGCCCCTCCGGTGGATGCGGGGGGGCAAGGCACAGATACGCAGTATTTT. The gene calls are TRBV20-1 and TRBJ2-3; TRBD2 agrees at 9 bases. Germline-derived CDR1 and CDR2 are DFQATT and SNEGSKA (reference sequence). V shed 6 bases and J 1 base; nucleotides not matched to a gene: 17. The CDR3 has 18 residues.